Listed below are T cell receptor beta chains from one sample, sequenced in a study of blood T cell repertoires in COVID-19. Some clones are missing from TCRdb's copy, which holds only in-frame ones; the method was immunoSEQ multiplex PCR. Of 91,000 or so clones listed, 82% are singletons. The specimen was peripheral blood. These receptors were obtained from a man between 50 and 59 years old with active or convalescent COVID-19. Each CDR3 is given with its conserved first and last residue. The D gene is left open where the match is weak. Rows may omit the clone size; those that give it use once, few, many or a size class.

.	TRBV5-1	TRBD2	TRBJ2-5	CASSLGGLAAQETQYF	TGCGCCAGCAGCTTGGGGGGACTAGCGGCTCAAGAGACCCAGTACTTC
.	TRBV7-9	TRBD1	TRBJ1-6	CASSIRETGYNSPLHF	TGTGCCAGCAGCATAAGGGAGACAGGGTATAATTCACCCCTCCACTTT
.	TRBV3-1/TRBV3-2	TRBD1	TRBJ2-7	CASSLGTATYEQYF	TGTGCCAGCAGCCTAGGGACAGCTACCTACGAGCAGTACTTC
.	TRBV5-4	TRBD1	TRBJ1-6	CASSPDRPSYNSPLHF	TGTGCCAGCAGCCCGGACAGGCCCTCCTATAATTCACCCCTCCACTTT
.	TRBV6-5	TRBD1	TRBJ1-6	CASSSGTVNSPLHF	TGTGCCAGCAGTTCCGGGACAGTTAATTCACCCCTCCACTTT
.	TRBV6-2/TRBV6-3	.	TRBJ2-1	CASSQPGRGNEQFF	TGTGCCAGCAGCCAACCCGGCAGGGGTAATGAGCAGTTCTTC
.	TRBV7-7	TRBD2	TRBJ2-5	CASSLIGGAGETQYF	TGTGCCAGCAGCTTAATCGGGGGGGCCGGGGAGACCCAGTACTTC
.	TRBV7-9	.	TRBJ2-2	CASSLDSSNTGELFF	TGTGCCAGCAGCTTAGACTCCTCGAACACCGGGGAGCTGTTTTTT
.	TRBV24-1	.	TRBJ2-3	CATSVRTASTDTQYF	TGTGCCACCAGTGTTCGGACAGCGAGCACAGATACGCAGTATTTT
.	TRBV5-4	.	TRBJ2-1	CASTPVGADPYNEQFF	TGTGCCAGCACCCCCGTAGGGGCAGATCCCTACAATGAGCAGTTCTTC
.	TRBV6-5	TRBD1	TRBJ1-1	CASSSPRQGAEAFF	TGTGCCAGCAGTTCCCCCCGACAGGGGGCTGAAGCTTTCTTT
.	TRBV21-1	.	TRBJ1-3	CASSKVGGQERSGNTIYF	TGTGCCAGCAGCAAAGTCGGGGGACAGGAGAGGTCTGGAAACACCATATATTTT
.	TRBV4-2	TRBD2	TRBJ2-1	CASSQGTFGGGAPNEQFF	TGTGCCAGCAGCCAGGGTACGTTCGGGGGGGGCGCGCCCAATGAGCAGTTCTTC
.	TRBV24-1	.	TRBJ2-7	CATSDSTTGDKGEQYF	TGTGCCACCAGTGACTCGACGACAGGTGACAAGGGGGAGCAGTACTTC
.	TRBV10-3	TRBD2	TRBJ2-3	CAISGTSGSPDTDTQYF	TGTGCCATCAGTGGGACTAGCGGGTCGCCTGACACAGATACGCAGTATTTT
.	TRBV27	.	TRBJ2-3	CASSYQVGTDTQYF	TGTGCCAGCAGTTACCAGGTCGGCACAGATACGCAGTATTTT
.	TRBV9	TRBD2	TRBJ2-2	CASSVSGGANTGELFF	TGTGCCAGCAGCGTAAGCGGGGGGGCGAACACCGGGGAGCTGTTTTTT
once	TRBV7-9	.	TRBJ2-3	CASSFKGPPDTQYF	TGTGCCAGCAGCTTTAAGGGGCCTCCAGATACGCAGTATTTT
.	TRBV11-2	TRBD2	TRBJ2-5	CASSFSAGGKETQYF	TGTGCCAGCAGCTTTTCAGCGGGGGGCAAAGAGACCCAGTACTTC
.	TRBV12-3/TRBV12-4	.	TRBJ1-2	CASSLGGGYGYTF	TGTGCCAGCAGTTTAGGGGGAGGTTATGGCTACACCTTC
.	TRBV5-5	TRBD2	TRBJ2-1	CASSLMGGNEQFF	TGTGCCAGCAGCCTAATGGGGGGGAATGAGCAGTTCTTC
.	TRBV6-5	TRBD1	TRBJ1-2	CASSLQTGAWGYTF	TGTGCCAGCAGTCTACAAACAGGGGCTTGGGGCTACACCTTC
.	TRBV9	.	TRBJ2-4	CASSVEWMGGNIQYF	TGTGCCAGCAGCGTAGAGTGGATGGGGGGAAACATTCAGTACTTC
.	TRBV3-1/TRBV3-2	.	TRBJ2-4	CASSQASRRLVKNIQYF	TGTGCCAGCAGCCAGGCATCGAGGCGTCTGGTCAAAAACATTCAGTACTTC
once	TRBV19	.	TRBJ1-3	CASSTRTVGNTIYF	TGTGCCAGTAGTACCCGGACTGTAGGAAACACCATATATTTT
.	TRBV29-1	.	TRBJ1-1	CSVAGHLQNTEAFF	TGCAGCGTTGCTGGCCATCTTCAGAACACTGAAGCTTTCTTT
.	TRBV10-3	TRBD2	TRBJ2-7	CAISAASGGSTPNEQYF	TGTGCCATCAGTGCGGCTAGCGGGGGTTCCACCCCCAACGAGCAGTACTTC
.	TRBV10-3	.	TRBJ2-6	CAISESASGANVLTF	TGTGCCATCAGTGAGTCGGCATCTGGGGCCAACGTCCTGACTTTC
.	TRBV9	.	TRBJ1-4	CASSVGLETTNEKLFF	TGTGCCAGCAGCGTAGGGCTAGAGACAACTAATGAAAAACTGTTTTTT
few	TRBV11-2	.	TRBJ2-3	CASSLEWGADTQYF	TGTGCCAGCAGCTTAGAGTGGGGAGCAGATACGCAGTATTTT
.	TRBV10-3	.	TRBJ1-1	CATVGGPNTEAFF	TGTGCCACCGTGGGGGGTCCGAACACTGAAGCTTTCTTT
.	TRBV2	.	TRBJ2-3	CASVRQGTDTQYF	TGTGCCAGCGTCCGACAGGGCACAGATACGCAGTATTTT
once	TRBV12-3/TRBV12-4	TRBD1	TRBJ1-2	CASRTSQGSYTF	TGTGCCAGCAGGACCTCACAGGGGAGCTACACCTTC
.	TRBV5-8	.	TRBJ2-2	CASSFRGGTGELFF	TGTGCCAGCAGCTTTCGGGGAGGCACCGGGGAGCTGTTTTTT
.	TRBV10-3	.	TRBJ2-1	CAISGAETSSYNEQFF	TGTGCCATCAGTGGGGCAGAGACAAGCTCCTACAATGAGCAGTTCTTC
.	TRBV4-3	TRBD1	TRBJ1-6	CASSRTGTGLNSPLHF	TGCGCCAGCAGCCGAACGGGGACAGGACTAAATTCACCCCTCCACTTT
.	TRBV3-1/TRBV3-2	.	TRBJ2-1	CASSQWGGFTYNEQFF	TGTGCCAGCAGCCAGTGGGGAGGTTTTACCTACAATGAGCAGTTCTTC
once	TRBV24-1	.	TRBJ2-1	CATSDPGGGNYNEQFF	TGTGCCACCAGTGATCCTGGGGGGGGCAACTACAATGAGCAGTTCTTC
.	TRBV7-2	TRBD2	TRBJ2-1	CASSLGLAGGDNEQFF	TGTGCCAGCAGCTTAGGTCTAGCGGGGGGGGACAATGAGCAGTTCTTC
.	TRBV3-1/TRBV3-2	.	TRBJ2-2	CASSRGQPAGELFF	TGTGCCAGCAGCCGAGGACAGCCGGCCGGGGAGCTGTTTTTT
.	TRBV5-1	TRBD1	TRBJ2-1	CASSPGQGDNEQFF	TGCGCCAGCAGCCCGGGACAGGGTGACAATGAGCAGTTCTTC
.	TRBV29-1	TRBD2	TRBJ2-1	CSVRREGKEQFF	TGCAGCGTCCGGAGGGAGGGAAAGGAGCAGTTCTTC
once	TRBV7-8	.	TRBJ2-2	CASTLGRRENTGELFF	TGTGCCAGCACCTTGGGGAGAAGGGAGAACACCGGGGAGCTGTTTTTT
.	TRBV3-1/TRBV3-2	TRBD1	TRBJ2-5	CASSHQTGGIETQYF	TGTGCCAGCAGCCACCAGACAGGGGGCATCGAGACCCAGTACTTC
.	TRBV19	TRBD2	TRBJ2-1	CASSATTGTSGYNEQFF	TGTGCCAGTAGTGCAACCACCGGGACTAGCGGTTACAATGAGCAGTTCTTC
few	TRBV19	.	TRBJ2-5	CASSIGDGGTQYF	TGTGCCAGTAGTATAGGTGACGGCGGGACCCAGTACTTC
many	TRBV18	.	TRBJ2-7	CASSPPGRGSSYEQYF	TGTGCCAGCTCACCACCAGGCAGGGGCTCCTCCTACGAGCAGTACTTC
.	TRBV5-1	TRBD1	TRBJ1-3	CASSLDLTGGSSGGGNTIYF	TGCGCCAGCAGCTTGGATTTGACAGGGGGTTCCTCCGGGGGAGGAAACACCATATATTTT
.	TRBV9	.	TRBJ2-3	CASSVAVGTGADTQYF	TGTGCCAGCAGCGTAGCGGTGGGGACGGGAGCAGATACGCAGTATTTT
.	TRBV15	TRBD2	TRBJ2-3	CATSRVAGIASTDTQYF	TGTGCCACCAGCAGAGTAGCGGGGATCGCAAGCACAGATACGCAGTATTTT
once	TRBV27	TRBD1	TRBJ1-6	CASKTGTADKPLHF	TGTGCCAGCAAAACCGGGACAGCTGACAAACCCCTCCACTTT
.	TRBV3-1/TRBV3-2	TRBD1	TRBJ1-2	CASSRTAGTGASHGYTF	TGTGCCAGCAGCCGCACCGCCGGGACAGGGGCTTCGCATGGCTACACCTTC
.	TRBV5-4	.	TRBJ2-5	CASKTQGGHETQYF	TGTGCCAGCAAAACCCAGGGGGGCCATGAGACCCAGTACTTC
.	TRBV28	TRBD1	TRBJ1-2	CASSSGQGNGYTF	TGTGCCAGCAGTTCGGGACAGGGAAATGGCTACACCTTC
.	TRBV3-1/TRBV3-2	TRBD2	TRBJ2-3	CASSPLRGSGGLYSTIRVRSF	TGTGCCAGCAGCCCCCTAAGGGGCAGCGGGGGCCTATATTCTACTATACGAGTACGCAGTTTT